Below, one T cell receptor beta chain is given with its context. The V gene's germline CDR1 is SEHNR and CDR2 FQNEAQ (reference sequence). CDR3 length: 15 residues. V shed 1 base and J 5 bases; nucleotides not matched to a gene: 3. This record comes from a study of blood T cell repertoires in COVID-19. Study-level background: Specimens from acute and convalescent COVID-19 originated in the United States, Italy and Spain.

Original analysis: By means of reference gene primer amplification, nucleated cell counts were estimated. Assay used: immunoSEQ multiplex PCR; TCRdb lists only in-frame clones, some missing. V and J calls and clone size are copied from that table; D and trimming were computed from the DNA. This table has approximately 210,000 clones, around 85% appearing once. The gene calls are TRBV7-9 and TRBJ2-2; 8 positions match TRBD1. This clonotype originated in a woman in her 70s with acute or convalescent COVID-19. The material sequenced was peripheral blood. CDR3 bases: TGTGCCAGCAGCTTAGGGACAGGGACTACCGGGGAGCTGTTTTTT. Protein sequence: CASSLGTGTTGELFF.